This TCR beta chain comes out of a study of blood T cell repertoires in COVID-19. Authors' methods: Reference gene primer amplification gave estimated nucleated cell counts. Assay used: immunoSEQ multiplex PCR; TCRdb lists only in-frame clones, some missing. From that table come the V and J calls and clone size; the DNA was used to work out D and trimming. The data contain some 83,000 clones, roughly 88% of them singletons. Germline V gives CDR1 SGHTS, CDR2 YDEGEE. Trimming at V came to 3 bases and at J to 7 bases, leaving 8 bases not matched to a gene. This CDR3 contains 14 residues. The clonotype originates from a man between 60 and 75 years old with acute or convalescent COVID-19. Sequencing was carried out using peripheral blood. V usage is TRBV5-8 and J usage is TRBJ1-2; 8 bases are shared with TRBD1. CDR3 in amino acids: CASSSGQGVSGYTF. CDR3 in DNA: TGTGCCAGCAGCTCTGGACAGGGCGTCTCTGGCTACACCTTC. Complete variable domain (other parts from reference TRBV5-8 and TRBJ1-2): EAGVTQSPTHLIKTRGQQATLRCSPISGHTSVYWYQQALGLGLQFLLWYDEGEERNRGNFPPRFSGRQFPNYSSELNVNALELEDSALYLCASSSGQGVSGYTFGSGTRLTVV.